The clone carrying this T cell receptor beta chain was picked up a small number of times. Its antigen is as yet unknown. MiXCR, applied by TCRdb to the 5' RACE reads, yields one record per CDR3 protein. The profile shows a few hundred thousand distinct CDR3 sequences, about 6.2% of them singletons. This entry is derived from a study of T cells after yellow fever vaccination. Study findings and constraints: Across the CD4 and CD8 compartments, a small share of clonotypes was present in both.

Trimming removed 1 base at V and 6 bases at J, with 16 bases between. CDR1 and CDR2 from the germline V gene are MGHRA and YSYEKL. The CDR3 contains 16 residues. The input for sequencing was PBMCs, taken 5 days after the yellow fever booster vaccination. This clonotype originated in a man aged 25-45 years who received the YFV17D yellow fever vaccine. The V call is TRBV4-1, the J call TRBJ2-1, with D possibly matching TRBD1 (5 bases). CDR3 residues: CASSQASGFKSNEQFF. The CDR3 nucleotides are TGCGCCAGCAGCCAAGCCTCAGGGTTTAAGAGCAATGAGCAGTTCTTC.